One and the same sample provided the 11 T cell receptor beta chains below, sequenced in a study of OX40 agonist ivuxolimab in advanced cancers. Generated by immunoSEQ multiplex PCR, the TCRdb table keeps only in-frame clones and is missing some. This sample has 91,000 or so clones; 65% to 90% occur once, and the top ten carry around 1.8%. The sample in question was CD4+ or CD8+ T cells sorted from blood, obtained in a trial of the OX40 agonist ivuxolimab. The receptors were sampled from an adult with an advanced solid tumor such as melanoma, head and neck, liver or kidney cancer.

V and J are TRBV7-8 and TRBJ1-1, with 8 nucleotides matching TRBD1. The CDR3 length is 14 residues. The junction had 8 bases not matched to a gene; V was cut back by 6 bases and J by 5 bases. The V gene's germline CDR1 is SGHVS and CDR2 FQNEAQ. CDR3 protein: CASRRDRLVTEAFF. In DNA, the CDR3 is TGTGCCAGCAGACGGGACAGGTTAGTGACTGAAGCTTTCTTT.

V is TRBV5-1 and J is TRBJ2-1; D is uncertain. Trimming removed 5 bases from V and 13 bases from J, with 13 bases in between. Germline loops: CDR1 SGHRS, CDR2 YFSETQ. The CDR3 loop spans 11 amino acids. Here the CDR3 reads CASSQESVQFF. Here the CDR3 DNA reads TGCGCCAGCAGTCAAGAATCGGTTCAGTTCTTC. The full variable domain, with the rest looked up from reference TRBV5-1 and TRBJ2-1, is KAGVTQTPRYLIKTRGQQVTLSCSPISGHRSVSWYQQTPGQGLQFLFEYFSETQRNKGNFPGRFSGRQFSNSRSEMNVSTLELGDSALYLCASSQESVQFFGPGTRLTVL.

This clone has just a few counts. The chain links TRBV7-9 to TRBJ2-5; possible D gene TRBD1, 6 bases. Germline CDR1 and CDR2: SEHNR and FQNEAQ (reference sequence). V was trimmed by 2 bases and J by 5 bases, leaving 15 bases between them. The length of the CDR3 is 15 residues. The CDR3 is CASSLSQGLAETQYF. CDR3 coding DNA: TGTGCCAGCAGCTTATCCCAGGGGTTAGCGGAGACCCAGTACTTC.

The chain is built from TRBV28 and TRBJ1-1; 7 bases match TRBD1. Germline V gene lookup returns CDR1 MDHEN and CDR2 SYDVKM. Trimming removed 3 bases from V and 1 base from J; junction bases left unmatched: 11. This CDR3 comprises 17 residues. CDR3 amino acids: CASSLVGQKSRNTEAFF. CDR3 in DNA: TGTGCCAGCAGTTTGGTGGGACAGAAAAGTAGGAACACTGAAGCTTTCTTT.

The chain is built from TRBV4-1 and TRBJ2-5; 7 bases line up with TRBD2. The V gene end was trimmed by 1 base and the J gene end by 0 bases; junction bases not matched to a gene: 5. Looked up from germline, CDR1 is MGHRA and CDR2 is YSYEKL. This CDR3 region has 16 residues. CDR3 residues: CASSQAAGRYQETQYF. CDR3 bases: TGCGCCAGCAGCCAAGCAGCGGGAAGGTACCAAGAGACCCAGTACTTC.

The chain joins TRBV29-1 to TRBJ1-2; TRBD1 matches 10 bases. Germline values: CDR1 SQVTM, CDR2 ANQGSEA. V shed 6 bases and J 5 bases; nucleotides not matched to a gene: 3. The CDR3 covers 12 residues. The CDR3, as DNA: TGCAGCGTGTCGGGACAGGGGTATGGCTACACCTTC. Its protein product is CSVSGQGYGYTF.

This clone was seen only a few times. The rearrangement uses TRBV6-4 and TRBJ2-1, with 10 bases lining up with TRBD2. This CDR3 is built from 16 residues. V shed 3 bases, J shed 7 bases, and the junction held 9 bases outside the gene matches. CDR1 and CDR2 from the germline V gene are MRHNA and SNTAGT. CDR3 nucleotide sequence: TGTGCCAGCAGTGATACAGCGGGAGGGCCTGTTAATGAGCAGTTCTTC. This encodes CASSDTAGGPVNEQFF.

J is TRBJ1-1 and V is TRBV5-1; perhaps TRBD1 as D (6 bases). The germline V gene encodes CDR1 SGHRS and CDR2 YFSETQ. The CDR3 runs to 15 residues. V was clipped by 1 base and J by 3 bases, with 13 bases between them. CDR3 protein: CASSLLTGRDTEAFF. The CDR3 DNA follows: TGCGCCAGCAGCTTGCTTACAGGGAGGGACACTGAAGCTTTCTTT.

The rearrangement uses TRBV5-4 and TRBJ2-1; weak D call: TRBD2 (6 bases). The germline gives CDR1 SGHNT, CDR2 YYREEE (reference sequence). V lost 1 base and J 4 bases, leaving 12 bases between the germline ends. The CDR3 is 15 residues long. As DNA, the CDR3 is TGTGCCAGCAGCTTGTCCGCGGGAAGTTACAATGAGCAGTTCTTC. Translation: CASSLSAGSYNEQFF. Combining the CDR3 with reference TRBV5-4 and TRBJ2-1 gives the whole variable domain ETGVTQSPTHLIKTRGQQVTLRCSSQSGHNTVSWYQQALGQGPQFIFQYYREEENGRGNFPPRFSGLQFPNYSSELNVNALELDDSALYLCASSLSAGSYNEQFFGPGTRLTVL.

This clone occurred once. This chain links TRBV18 with TRBJ1-2; 8 bases map to TRBD1. CDR1 and CDR2 from the germline V gene are KGHSH and LQKENI. This CDR3 has 14 amino acids. V shed 4 bases, J shed 7 bases, and the junction held 8 bases outside the gene matches. This CDR3 is CASSLETGARGYTF. The CDR3 DNA follows: TGTGCCAGCTCACTCGAGACAGGGGCGCGTGGCTACACCTTC.

The chain recombines TRBV11-2 with TRBJ2-1; TRBD2 aligns across 8 bases. Germline assignment: CDR1 SGHAT and CDR2 FQNNGV. Trimming at V came to 1 base and at J to 15 bases, leaving 8 bases not matched to a gene. The CDR3 has 13 residues. The CDR3 protein is CASSLGGLDKLFF. The CDR3 DNA reads as TGTGCCAGCAGCTTAGGGGGACTAGATAAGTTGTTCTTC.